Sequencing of this TCR beta chain was carried out in a study of shared clonotypes between healthy human individuals. The assay ran at deep level. Measured with immunoSEQ multiplex PCR; TCRdb has only the in-frame clones, and not every one. The table lists approximately 1,500,000 clones, under 99% of them singletons. For this clone: Its antigen is unknown.

General observations from the study: Clonotypes that were shared across a few donors made up around 4.6% of naive CD4 clonotypes. The study generally estimated greater richness for naive than memory subsets. In having few donors, the study represented limited genetic and exposure-history diversity.

V was clipped by 3 bases and J by 6 bases, with 7 bases between them. This CDR3 contains 12 residues. Germline loops: CDR1 SGHAT, CDR2 FQNNGV. The chain links TRBV11-2 to TRBJ2-3; no firm D call. Material for sequencing was naive CD4+ T cells sorted from blood. Subset in this sample: CD45RA+ positively selected. This TCR was recovered from a man younger than 45 in good health. For the CDR3, the DNA is TGTGCCAGCAGCTTCGTTTCGGATACGCAGTATTTT. Protein sequence: CASSFVSDTQYF.